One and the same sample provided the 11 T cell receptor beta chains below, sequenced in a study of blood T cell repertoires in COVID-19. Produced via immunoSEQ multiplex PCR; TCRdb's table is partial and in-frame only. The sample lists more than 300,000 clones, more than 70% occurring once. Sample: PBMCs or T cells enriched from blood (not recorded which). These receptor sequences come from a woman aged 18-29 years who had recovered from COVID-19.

The CDR3 DNA reads TGTGCCTGGAGTGTAGTTGACAACTACGAGCAGTACTTC. It is translated as CAWSVVDNYEQYF. The chain employs TRBV30 and TRBJ2-7; D is unclear. CDR3 length equals 13 residues. Per germline, CDR1 GTSNPN and CDR2 SVGIG (reference sequence). Trimming left V 0 bases short and J 3 bases short, with 9 bases between.

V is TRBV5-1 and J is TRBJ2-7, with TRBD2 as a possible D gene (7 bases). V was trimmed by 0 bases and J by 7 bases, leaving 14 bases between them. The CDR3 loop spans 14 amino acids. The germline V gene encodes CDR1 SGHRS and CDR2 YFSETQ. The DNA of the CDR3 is TGCGCCAGCAGCTTGGTCGGGGGGCCGGAGGAGCAGTACTTC. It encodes CASSLVGGPEEQYF.

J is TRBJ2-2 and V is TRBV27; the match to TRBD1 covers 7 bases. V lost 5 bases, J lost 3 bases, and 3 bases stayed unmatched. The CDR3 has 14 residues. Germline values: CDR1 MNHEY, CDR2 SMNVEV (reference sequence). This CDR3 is CASSLQGDTGELFF. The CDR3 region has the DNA TGTGCCAGCAGTCTCCAGGGGGACACCGGGGAGCTGTTTTTT.

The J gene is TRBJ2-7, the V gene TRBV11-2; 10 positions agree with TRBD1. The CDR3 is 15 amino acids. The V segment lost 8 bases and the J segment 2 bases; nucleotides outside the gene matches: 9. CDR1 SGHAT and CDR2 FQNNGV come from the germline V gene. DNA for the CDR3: TGTGCCAGCGGACAAACGGACAGGGGGACCTACGAGCAGTACTTC. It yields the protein CASGQTDRGTYEQYF.

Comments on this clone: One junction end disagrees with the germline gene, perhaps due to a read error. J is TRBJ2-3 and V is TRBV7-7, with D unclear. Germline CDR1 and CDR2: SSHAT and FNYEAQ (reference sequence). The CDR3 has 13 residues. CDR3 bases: TGTGCTAGCAGCTCCGTACTTGGAGATACGCAGTATTTT. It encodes CASSSVLGDTQYF.

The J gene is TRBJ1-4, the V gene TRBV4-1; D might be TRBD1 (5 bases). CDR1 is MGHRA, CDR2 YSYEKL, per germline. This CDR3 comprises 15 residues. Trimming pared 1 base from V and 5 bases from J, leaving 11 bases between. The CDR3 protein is CASSQVQQANEKLFF. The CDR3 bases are TGCGCCAGCAGCCAAGTCCAACAGGCGAATGAAAAACTGTTTTTT.

CDR3 sequence reads: CASSVVGGGYNSPLHF. The CDR3 DNA sequence: TGTGCCAGCAGTGTAGTGGGGGGGGGCTATAATTCACCCCTCCACTTT. V is TRBV2 and J is TRBJ1-6; tentative D call: TRBD1 (5 bases). The CDR3 is 16 residues long. V shed 4 bases and J shed 3 bases, with 13 bases lying between them. The germline gives CDR1 SNHLY, CDR2 FYNNEI. The entire variable domain, with the rest obtained from reference TRBV2 and TRBJ1-6, is as follows: EPEVTQTPSHQVTQMGQEVILRCVPISNHLYFYWYRQILGQKVEFLVSFYNNEISEKSEIFDDQFSVERPDGSNFTLKIRSTKLEDSAMYFCASSVVGGGYNSPLHFGNGTRLTVT.

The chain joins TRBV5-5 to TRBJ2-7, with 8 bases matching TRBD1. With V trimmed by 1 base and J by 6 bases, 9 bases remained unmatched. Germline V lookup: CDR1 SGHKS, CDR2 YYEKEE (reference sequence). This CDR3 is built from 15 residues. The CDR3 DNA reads TGTGCCAGCAGCTTGACTAGGACAGGGTGGGGCGAGCAGTACTTC. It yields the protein CASSLTRTGWGEQYF. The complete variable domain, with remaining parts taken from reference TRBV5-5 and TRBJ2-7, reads DAGVTQSPTHLIKTRGQQVTLRCSPISGHKSVSWYQQVLGQGPQFIFQYYEKEERGRGNFPDRFSARQFPNYSSELNVNALLLGDSALYLCASSLTRTGWGEQYFGPGTRLTVT.

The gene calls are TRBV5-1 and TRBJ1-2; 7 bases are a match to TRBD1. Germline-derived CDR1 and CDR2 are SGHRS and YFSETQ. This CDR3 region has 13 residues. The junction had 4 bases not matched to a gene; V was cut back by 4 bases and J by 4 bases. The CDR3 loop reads CASSETGSYGYTF. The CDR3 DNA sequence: TGCGCCAGCAGCGAGACAGGGAGCTATGGCTACACCTTC.

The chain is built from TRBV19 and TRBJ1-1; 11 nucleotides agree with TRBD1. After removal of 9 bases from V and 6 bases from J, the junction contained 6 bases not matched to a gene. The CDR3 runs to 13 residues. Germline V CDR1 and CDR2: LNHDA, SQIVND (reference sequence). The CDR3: CASTGQGGAEAFF. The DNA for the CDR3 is TGTGCCAGCACGGGACAGGGGGGGGCTGAAGCTTTCTTT.

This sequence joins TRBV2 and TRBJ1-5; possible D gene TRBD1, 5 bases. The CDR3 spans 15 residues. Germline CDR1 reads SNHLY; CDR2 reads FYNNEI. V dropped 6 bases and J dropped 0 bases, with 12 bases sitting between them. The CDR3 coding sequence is TGTGCCAGCAGAATAGGGGCGTATAGCAATCAGCCCCAGCATTTT. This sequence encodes CASRIGAYSNQPQHF.